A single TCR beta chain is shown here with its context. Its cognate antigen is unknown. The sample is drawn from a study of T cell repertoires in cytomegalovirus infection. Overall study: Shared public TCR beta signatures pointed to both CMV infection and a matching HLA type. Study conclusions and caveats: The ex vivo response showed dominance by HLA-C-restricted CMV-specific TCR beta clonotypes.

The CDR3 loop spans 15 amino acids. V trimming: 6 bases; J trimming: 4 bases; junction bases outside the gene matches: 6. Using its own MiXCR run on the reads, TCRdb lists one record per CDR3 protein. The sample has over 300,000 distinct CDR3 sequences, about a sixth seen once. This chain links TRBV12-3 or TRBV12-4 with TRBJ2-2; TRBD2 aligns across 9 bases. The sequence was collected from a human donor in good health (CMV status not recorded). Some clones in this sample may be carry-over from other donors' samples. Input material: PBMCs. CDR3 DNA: TGTGCCAGCAGAGGCGGGGGGGCGGTCACCGGGGAGCTGTTTTTT. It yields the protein CASRGGGAVTGELFF.